A single sample gave rise to the 29 T cell receptor beta chains below, sequenced in a study of T cell responses to AZD1222 COVID-19 vaccine. Generated by immunoSEQ multiplex PCR, the TCRdb table keeps only in-frame clones and is missing some. The table lists under 150,000 clones, almost 95% of them singletons. The source material was peripheral blood, sampled 28 days after the second AZD1222 dose. These receptors all come from an adult who received the AZD1222 COVID-19 vaccine.

V and J are TRBV12-3 or TRBV12-4 and TRBJ2-3, with D hard to call. V lost 7 bases to trimming and J lost 1 base, with 9 bases between them. The CDR3 runs to 13 residues. The CDR3 DNA is TGTGCCAGCAACCGGCCAGGCACAGATACGCAGTATTTT. Its translation is CASNRPGTDTQYF.

The gene calls are TRBV12-5 and TRBJ2-3, with D uncertain. V lost 3 bases and J lost 2, with 21 bases in between. The CDR3 extends over 18 amino acids. Per the germline V gene, CDR1 is LGHNT and CDR2 is FRNRAP. CDR3 DNA sequence: TGTGCTAGTGGTTTTGGGCGAACTGAGACGGAGCCCACAGATACGCAGTATTTT. Residues: CASGFGRTETEPTDTQYF.

The chain uses TRBV24-1 and TRBJ2-7; D might be TRBD1 (5 bases). There are 13 residues in the CDR3. CDR1 is KGHDR, CDR2 SFDVKD, per germline. Deletions cut 4 bases from V and 1 base from J, with 7 bases between. The CDR3 is CATSEAGSYEQYF. CDR3 DNA sequence: TGTGCCACCAGTGAGGCAGGGTCCTACGAGCAGTACTTC.

V gene TRBV6-5 combines with J gene TRBJ2-7; 8 bases map to TRBD1. CDR3 size: 15 residues. Germline trimming cut 8 bases from V and 4 bases from J; bases unmatched to any gene: 13. Per germline, CDR1 MNHEY and CDR2 SVGAGI. The CDR3: CASPPGQGALYEQYV. CDR3 DNA: TGTGCCAGCCCCCCGGGGCAGGGGGCGCTTTACGAGCAGTACGTC.

The V and J genes are TRBV7-9 and TRBJ1-5; a weak D match, TRBD1 (5 bases). The length of the CDR3 is 13 residues. Trimming stripped 9 bases from V and 6 bases from J, with 15 bases between. Germline V CDR1 and CDR2: SEHNR, FQNEAQ (reference sequence). The CDR3 is CASSYDSIQPQHF. The CDR3 DNA follows: TGTGCCAGTTCGTATGACAGTATTCAGCCCCAGCATTTT.

This chain joins TRBV4-1 and TRBJ1-1, with 7 bases lining up with TRBD1. With 5 bases clipped from V and 6 bases from J, the junction kept 12 bases outside the gene matches. The CDR3 is made up of 15 amino acids. Germline lookup yields CDR1 MGHRA and CDR2 YSYEKL. CDR3 protein: CASSNRMTGSPEAFF. CDR3 in DNA: TGCGCCAGCAGCAACCGGATGACAGGGTCGCCTGAAGCTTTCTTT.

V is TRBV5-1 and J is TRBJ2-1; D assignment may be TRBD1 or TRBD2 (5 bases each). The CDR3 is 18 amino acids. Trimming pared 4 bases from V and 4 bases from J, leaving 24 bases between. CDR1 and CDR2 (germline): SGHRS, YFSETQ. The CDR3 DNA reads as TGCGCCAGCAGCCACGGGACGGAAAAAAATCCGATGTACAATGAGCAGTTCTTC. It specifies CASSHGTEKNPMYNEQFF.

V and J are TRBV2 and TRBJ2-3, with D tentatively TRBD2 (6 bases). The germline gives CDR1 SNHLY, CDR2 FYNNEI. Deletions cut 4 bases from V and 2 bases from J, with 13 bases between. The CDR3 extends over 15 amino acids. DNA for the CDR3: TGTGCCAGCAGTGTTTCCGGGACTTACACAGATACGCAGTATTTT. Amino acids: CASSVSGTYTDTQYF.

This clone was found a few times. V usage is TRBV2 and J usage is TRBJ1-2; possible D gene TRBD1, 5 bases. Trimming stripped 3 bases from V and 3 bases from J, with 8 bases between. The CDR3 consists of 13 residues. CDR1 is SNHLY, CDR2 FYNNEI, per germline. The CDR3 bases are TGTGCCAGCAGTGACCTAGGGGACTATGGCTACACCTTC. As protein: CASSDLGDYGYTF.

This sequence joins TRBV7-2 and TRBJ1-2, with a weak D call TRBD1 (6 bases). Germline V gene lookup returns CDR1 SGHTA and CDR2 FQGNSA. This CDR3 has 13 amino acids. V lost 1 base and J lost 8, with 11 bases in between. The CDR3 sequence is CASSLGHRDGYTF. The CDR3 DNA reads TGTGCCAGCAGCTTAGGCCACAGGGACGGCTACACCTTC.

This clone was observed once. This sequence joins TRBV4-1 and TRBJ1-2; possible D gene TRBD1, 6 bases. The CDR3 length is 16 residues. Per the germline V gene, CDR1 is MGHRA and CDR2 is YSYEKL. Trimming stripped 1 base from V and 3 bases from J, with 15 bases between. The DNA for the CDR3 is TGCGCCAGCAGCCAAGTTCGTCAGGGGCTGGACTATGGCTACACCTTC. Translating it yields CASSQVRQGLDYGYTF.

The chain carries TRBV6-6 and TRBJ1-5; 8 bases fit TRBD1. Trimming removed 9 bases from V and 7 bases from J; junction bases left unmatched: 11. Germline V gene sequence: CDR1 MNHNY, CDR2 SVGAGI (reference sequence). This CDR3 region has 14 residues. The CDR3 protein is CASRGQGSRQPQHF. As DNA, the CDR3 is TGTGCCAGTCGCGGACAGGGCTCTAGGCAGCCCCAGCATTTT.

The gene calls are TRBV18 and TRBJ2-3; a weak D match, TRBD2 (5 bases). CDR3 length: 14 residues. From germline, CDR1 is KGHSH and CDR2 LQKENI. V was shortened by 2 bases and J by 5 bases, with 11 bases between the two germline ends. The CDR3, as DNA: TGTGCCAGCTCACCAGTGCTAGCCCGAGATACGCAGTATTTT. Translated: CASSPVLARDTQYF. The entire variable domain, with the rest obtained from reference TRBV18 and TRBJ2-3, is as follows: NAGVMQNPRHLVRRRGQEARLRCSPMKGHSHVYWYRQLPEEGLKFMVYLQKENIIDESGMPKERFSAEFPKEGPSILRIQQVVRGDSAAYFCASSPVLARDTQYFGPGTRLTVL.

The J gene is TRBJ2-5, the V gene TRBV14; 10 bases agree with TRBD1. The CDR3 loop spans 14 amino acids. V shed 4 bases and J 6 bases; nucleotides not matched to a gene: 5. Germline V CDR1 and CDR2: SGHDN, FVKESK. The CDR3 reads CASSPTGGVKTQYF. As DNA, the CDR3 is TGTGCCAGCAGCCCGACAGGGGGCGTGAAGACCCAGTACTTC.

This sequence joins TRBV19 and TRBJ1-2; 10 bases line up with TRBD1. This CDR3 has 15 residues. V shed 1 base, J shed 6 bases, and the junction held 5 bases outside the gene matches. Germline CDR1 LNHDA, CDR2 SQIVND (reference sequence). CDR3 region: CASSIGDRGLNGYTF. For the CDR3, the DNA is TGTGCCAGTAGTATAGGGGACAGGGGATTGAATGGCTACACCTTC. The full variable domain, in which reference TRBV19 and TRBJ1-2 provide the parts outside the CDR3, is DGGITQSPKYLFRKEGQNVTLSCEQNLNHDAMYWYRQDPGQGLRLIYYSQIVNDFQKGDIAEGYSVSREKKESFPLTVTSAQKNPTAFYLCASSIGDRGLNGYTFGSGTRLTVV.

The chain links TRBV5-1 to TRBJ2-5, with D uncertain. This CDR3 is 12 amino acids long. In germline, CDR1 is SGHRS, CDR2 YFSETQ. V lost 5 bases, J lost 2 bases, and 7 bases lay in between. The CDR3 DNA reads as TGCGCCAGCAGTCAGAATCAAGAGACCCAGTACTTC. It specifies CASSQNQETQYF.

This CDR3 is CASSVGQGSYNEQFF. CDR3 DNA: TGCGCCAGCAGCGTGGGACAGGGCTCCTACAATGAGCAGTTCTTC. The chain has TRBV5-1 and TRBJ2-1, with 9 bases lining up with TRBD1. With V trimmed by 4 bases and J by 0 bases, 2 bases remained unmatched. This CDR3 region has 15 residues. Germline V gives CDR1 SGHRS, CDR2 YFSETQ.

This clone showed up just once. This chain links TRBV19 with TRBJ1-5; D call uncertain. Germline lookup yields CDR1 LNHDA and CDR2 SQIVND (reference sequence). V shed 2 bases and J shed 1 base, with 9 bases lying between them. The CDR3 length is 15 residues. This chain's CDR3 is CASSIRAASNQPQHF. DNA for the CDR3: TGTGCCAGTAGTATAAGGGCAGCGAGCAATCAGCCCCAGCATTTT.

The chain employs TRBV5-4 and TRBJ2-3, with D possibly called TRBD1 or TRBD2 (5 bases each). V was pared by 0 bases and J by 6 bases, with 11 bases between. The CDR3 runs to 14 residues. CDR1 and CDR2 from the germline V gene are SGHNT and YYREEE (reference sequence). The CDR3 bases are TGTGCCAGCAGCTTGGTGGGGCGGGCGGATACGCAGTATTTT. This codes for CASSLVGRADTQYF.

The rearrangement links TRBV7-8 to TRBJ1-1; weak D call: TRBD1 (6 bases). The CDR3 spans 14 residues. The V gene's germline CDR1 is SGHVS and CDR2 FQNEAQ. Trimming left V 5 bases short and J 6 bases short, with 16 bases between. CDR3 DNA sequence: TGTGCCAGCAGCGGGGGCCTAGAGAGAGCTGAAGCTTTCTTT. Amino acids: CASSGGLERAEAFF.

The rearrangement uses TRBV7-9 and TRBJ2-1; 7 bases match TRBD2. This CDR3 has 18 amino acids. The V gene's germline CDR1 is SEHNR and CDR2 FQNEAQ (reference sequence). J lost 4 bases, V lost 2 bases, and 14 bases had no gene match. The CDR3 protein is CASSLILNGDYLYNEQFF. CDR3 bases: TGTGCCAGCAGCTTAATTCTTAACGGGGACTACTTATACAATGAGCAGTTCTTC.

This chain links TRBV4-3 with TRBJ2-5; D possibly uses TRBD1 or TRBD2 (5 bases each). The CDR3 consists of 17 residues. The germline V and J ends were trimmed by 4 bases and 0 bases, with 18 bases remaining between them. Germline values: CDR1 LGHNA, CDR2 YSLEER. CDR3 sequence: CASSPQGRLLYQETQYF. CDR3 coding DNA: TGCGCCAGCAGCCCCCAGGGACGGCTCCTATACCAAGAGACCCAGTACTTC.

This chain joins TRBV18 and TRBJ1-1; 8 bases fit TRBD1. This CDR3 contains 15 residues. V was pared by 6 bases and J by 1 base, with 7 bases of the junction left unmatched. Germline-derived CDR1 and CDR2 are KGHSH and LQKENI. CDR3 nucleotides: TGTGCCAGCTCCCAGGGGGCAGATTCGAACACTGAAGCTTTCTTT. Residues: CASSQGADSNTEAFF.

The chain uses TRBV7-9 and TRBJ1-6; D unresolved. Germline V gene lookup returns CDR1 SEHNR and CDR2 FQNEAQ (reference sequence). The V end lost 1 base, the J end lost 11 bases, and 6 bases lay between the germline ends. The CDR3 spans 12 residues. The CDR3 sequence: CASSLDSAPLHF. In DNA form, the CDR3 reads TGTGCCAGCAGCTTAGACAGCGCACCCCTCCACTTT. Together with reference TRBV7-9 and TRBJ1-6, the CDR3 gives the full variable domain: DTGVSQNPRHKITKRGQNVTFRCDPISEHNRLYWYRQTLGQGPEFLTYFQNEAQLEKSRLLSDRFSAERPKGSFSTLEIQRTEQGDSAMYLCASSLDSAPLHFGNGTRLTVT.

The CDR3 coding sequence is TGTGCCAGCAGCCACCGGACCCTCAAGGAGTACTTC. Its translation is CASSHRTLKEYF. The chain has TRBV5-6 and TRBJ2-5; D not resolved. This CDR3 contains 12 residues. V was shortened by 4 bases and J by 12 bases, with 16 bases between the two germline ends. Germline lookup yields CDR1 SGHDT and CDR2 YYEEEE.

The rearrangement uses TRBV9 and TRBJ1-1, with TRBD1 as a possible D gene (6 bases). V was cut by 0 bases and J by 5 bases, with 11 bases left in between. Germline values: CDR1 SGDLS, CDR2 YYNGEE. This CDR3 comprises 14 residues. This CDR3 reads CASSVAGARTEAFF. CDR3 coding DNA: TGTGCCAGCAGCGTAGCAGGGGCGAGGACTGAAGCTTTCTTT.

J is TRBJ1-3 and V is TRBV5-1; the match to TRBD1 covers 9 bases. The ends lost 4 bases at V and 4 bases at J; junction bases unmatched: 9. The CDR3 is 16 amino acids. Germline values: CDR1 SGHRS, CDR2 YFSETQ. The CDR3 coding sequence is TGCGCCAGCAGCCTGTTGCCGGGACAGGGAGGAAACACCATATATTTT. Translation: CASSLLPGQGGNTIYF.

The chain links TRBV6-1 to TRBJ2-2, with D maybe TRBD1 (7 bases). The CDR3 consists of 17 residues. V was pared by 0 bases and J by 4 bases, with 15 bases between. CDR1 MNHNS and CDR2 SASEGT come from the germline V gene. CDR3 in DNA: TGTGCCAGCAGTGAAGCTGTCCCAGGGGGAGGCACCGGGGAGCTGTTTTTT. Translating it yields CASSEAVPGGGTGELFF.

CDR3 DNA sequence: TGTGCCAGCAGCCCTTCAGGGGGGAACACTGAAGCTTTCTTT. Protein: CASSPSGGNTEAFF. V is TRBV9 and J is TRBJ1-1; 7 positions match TRBD1. V dropped 4 bases and J dropped 1; count of bases not matched to a gene: 4. CDR1 is SGDLS and CDR2 is YYNGEE in the germline V gene. The CDR3 covers 14 residues.